The 13 T cell receptor beta chains in this list originate from one sample, sequenced in a study of blood T cell repertoires in COVID-19. Sequencing was performed with immunoSEQ multiplex PCR; in TCRdb, only in-frame clones are kept and a portion is missing. Of about 270,000 clones in the sample, under 90% were seen once. Sequencing input: peripheral blood. Receptor source: a woman between 45 and 65 years old who had recovered from COVID-19.

The chain couples TRBV11-2 to TRBJ1-1, with D possibly being TRBD1 (6 bases). Germline CDR1 SGHAT, CDR2 FQNNGV. This CDR3 spans 13 amino acids. With 3 bases removed from V and 11 bases from J, the gap between germline ends came to 16 bases. The CDR3 region is CASSLSEGVNAFF. CDR3 coding DNA: TGTGCCAGCAGCTTGTCTGAGGGGGTGAACGCTTTCTTT.

The chain recombines TRBV16 with TRBJ1-2; tentative D call: TRBD1 (6 bases). Trimming stripped 0 bases from V and 2 bases from J, with 7 bases between. Germline assignment: CDR1 KGHSY and CDR2 FQNENV. The CDR3 totals 14 residues. The CDR3: CASSQSGQNYGYTF. The DNA of the CDR3 is TGTGCCAGCAGCCAATCTGGACAGAACTATGGCTACACCTTC.

The rearrangement uses TRBV4-3 and TRBJ2-1; 7 bases match TRBD2. The ends lost 0 bases at V and 8 bases at J; junction bases unmatched: 19. The CDR3 runs 19 residues. CDR1 and CDR2 from the germline V gene are LGHNA and YSLEER. CDR3 nucleotides: TGCGCCAGCAGCCAAGATACGGGTCGCGGACTAGGAGGCTTGGATGAGCAGTTCTTC. Translated, it gives CASSQDTGRGLGGLDEQFF.

The V gene is TRBV2, the J gene TRBJ1-1; D is perhaps TRBD1 (5 bases). The germline V gene encodes CDR1 SNHLY and CDR2 FYNNEI. V was clipped by 2 bases and J by 1 base, with 8 bases between them. CDR3 length equals 14 residues. The CDR3 reads CASSEWGENTEAFF. DNA of the CDR3: TGTGCCAGCAGTGAATGGGGGGAGAACACTGAAGCTTTCTTT.

The gene calls are TRBV3-1 (or the pseudogene TRBV3-2) and TRBJ2-3, with 7 bases lining up with TRBD1. CDR3 length equals 17 residues. Germline V gene lookup returns CDR1 LGHDT and CDR2 YNNKEL (reference sequence). Trimming removed 0 bases from V and 0 bases from J; junction bases left unmatched: 6. CDR3 loop: CASSQEQQGWSTDTQYF. The DNA for the CDR3 is TGTGCCAGCAGCCAAGAACAACAGGGGTGGAGCACAGATACGCAGTATTTT.

The genes are TRBV28 and TRBJ2-3, with D possibly matching TRBD2 (7 bases). Germline V gene data show CDR1 as MDHEN and CDR2 as SYDVKM. There are 15 residues in the CDR3. V lost 3 bases and J lost 2, with 12 bases in between. The DNA for the CDR3 is TGTGCCAGCAGTTTGGGGGGGGCAGCCACAGATACGCAGTATTTT. This encodes CASSLGGAATDTQYF.

J is TRBJ2-1 and V is TRBV5-4; the match to TRBD2 covers 7 bases. The CDR3 loop spans 13 amino acids. CDR1 and CDR2 from the germline V gene are SGHNT and YYREEE (reference sequence). V lost 8 bases, J lost 7 bases, and 9 bases stayed unmatched. The chain's CDR3 is CASRLASKNEQFF. In DNA, the CDR3 is TGTGCCAGTCGACTAGCCTCAAAGAATGAGCAGTTCTTC.

The rearrangement links TRBV4-1 to TRBJ2-5; 8 nucleotides align to TRBD2. V was clipped by 4 bases and J by 2 bases; unmatched bases: 15. Germline values: CDR1 MGHRA, CDR2 YSYEKL. The CDR3 is 18 amino acids. The CDR3 protein is CASSPRGEAGGSQETQYF. DNA of the CDR3: TGCGCCAGCAGCCCGAGGGGAGAGGCGGGAGGTTCTCAAGAGACCCAGTACTTC.

This sequence joins TRBV5-5 and TRBJ1-4; D ambiguous. The CDR3 runs 17 residues. Trimming cost V 2 bases and J 0 bases, with 14 bases left between them. Looked up from germline, CDR1 is SGHKS and CDR2 is YYEKEE (reference sequence). The DNA for the CDR3 is TGTGCCAGCAGCTTCATGGCAGTTTATGCAACTAATGAAAAACTGTTTTTT. It yields the protein CASSFMAVYATNEKLFF.

The rearrangement links TRBV23-1 to TRBJ1-5; no clear D gene. TRBV23-1 is classed as an ORF, of uncertain function. V was trimmed by 3 bases and J by 8 bases, leaving 20 bases between them. This CDR3 region has 16 residues. In DNA, the CDR3 is TGCGCCAGCAGTCACCGGTTAGCGGACCTAGTGGAGCCCCAGCATTTT. The encoded protein is CASSHRLADLVEPQHF.

In nucleotides, the CDR3 is TGTGCCAGCAGTTTAGGGGGACAGGGGACCTACTATGGCTACACCTTC. This encodes CASSLGGQGTYYGYTF. The genes are TRBV28 and TRBJ1-2; 10 bases fit TRBD1. Germline V gives CDR1 MDHEN, CDR2 SYDVKM. Germline trimming cut 2 bases from V and 3 bases from J; bases unmatched to any gene: 6. The CDR3 is 16 amino acids.

This clone showed up many times. The CDR3 is CASSSIGQSLGEKLFF. CDR3 DNA: TGTGCCAGCAGCTCCATCGGACAGAGTTTAGGTGAAAAACTGTTTTTT. The chain couples TRBV6-2 or TRBV6-3 to TRBJ1-4; TRBD1 might be the D (6 bases). Germline V gene data show CDR1 as MNHEY and CDR2 as SVGEGT. V dropped 6 bases and J dropped 7 bases, with 21 bases sitting between them. The length of the CDR3 is 16 residues.

Here the CDR3 reads CASRIPGTGEVLTF. As DNA, the CDR3 is TGTGCCAGCAGGATACCCGGGACAGGGGAAGTCCTGACTTTC. The chain recombines TRBV28 with TRBJ2-6; 10 positions match TRBD1. The CDR3 consists of 14 residues. From germline, CDR1 is MDHEN and CDR2 SYDVKM. V dropped 6 bases and J dropped 13; count of bases not matched to a gene: 9. The variable domain in full, with the rest retrieved from reference TRBV28 and TRBJ2-6, is DVKVTQSSRYLVKRTGEKVFLECVQDMDHENMFWYRQDPGLGLRLIYFSYDVKMKEKGDIPEGYSVSREKKERFSLILESASTNQTSMYLCASRIPGTGEVLTFGAGSRLTVL.